The 24 T cell receptor beta chains listed next were all sequenced from one sample in a study of radiotherapy plus CTLA-4 blockade in lung cancer. Sequenced by immunoSEQ multiplex PCR; TCRdb stores in-frame clones only, minus some. The sample includes about 95,000 clones, around 82% seen only once; the top ten take around 0.8%. Sequencing used peripheral blood, obtained from a patient treated with radiotherapy plus ipilimumab. Receptors originate from a human donor with non-small cell lung cancer who had stable disease on radiotherapy plus ipilimumab.

CDR3 region: CASGSDRVTPNTEAFF. The CDR3 bases are TGTGCCAGTGGGTCCGACCGGGTTACACCGAACACTGAAGCTTTCTTT. The chain recombines TRBV27 with TRBJ1-1; D unresolved. From germline, CDR1 is MNHEY and CDR2 SMNVEV (reference sequence). The CDR3 runs 16 residues. V shed 9 bases and J shed 1 base, with 21 bases lying between them.

The gene calls are TRBV1 and TRBJ1-1; TRBD1, the table's D call, was not compared with the DNA. TRBV1 is shown as a pseudogene. There are 16 residues in the CDR3. The DNA of the CDR3 is TGCACCAGCAGCCAAGGCCCTGACAGGGAGTACACTGAAGCTTTCTTT. As protein: CTSSQGPDREYTEAFF.

The chain combines TRBV19 with TRBJ2-3, with 8 bases fitting TRBD1. Germline CDR1 and CDR2: LNHDA and SQIVND (reference sequence). J lost 2 bases, V lost 11 bases, and 9 bases had no gene match. There are 14 residues in the CDR3. The CDR3 here is CAANTGGSTDTQYF. In DNA form, the CDR3 reads TGTGCCGCAAACACAGGGGGATCCACAGATACGCAGTATTTT.

This chain connects TRBV11-2 to TRBJ2-7; TRBD1 agrees at 11 bases. This CDR3 spans 15 amino acids. Unmatched junction bases numbered 3, after V lost 3 bases and J lost 2 bases. The germline V gene encodes CDR1 SGHAT and CDR2 FQNNGV. This chain's CDR3 is CASSFGTGGTYEQYF. CDR3 in DNA: TGTGCCAGCAGCTTCGGGACAGGGGGGACCTACGAGCAGTACTTC. Full variable domain (rest looked up from reference TRBV11-2 and TRBJ2-7): EAGVAQSPRYKIIEKRQSVAFWCNPISGHATLYWYQQILGQGPKLLIQFQNNGVVDDSQLPKDRFSAERLKGVDSTLKIQPAKLEDSAVYLCASSFGTGGTYEQYFGPGTRLTVT.

The rearrangement links TRBV2 to TRBJ1-5, with a tentative D call TRBD1 (6 bases). CDR1 SNHLY and CDR2 FYNNEI come from the germline V gene. V shed 2 bases and J shed 9 bases, with 14 bases lying between them. The CDR3 is 14 amino acids. The CDR3: CASSEREGERPQHF. The DNA for the CDR3 is TGTGCCAGCAGTGAACGGGAGGGGGAGCGGCCCCAGCATTTT. The full variable domain, completed using reference TRBV2 and TRBJ1-5, is EPEVTQTPSHQVTQMGQEVILRCVPISNHLYFYWYRQILGQKVEFLVSFYNNEISEKSEIFDDQFSVERPDGSNFTLKIRSTKLEDSAMYFCASSEREGERPQHFGDGTRLSIL.

CDR3 nucleotides: TGCGCCAGCAGCCAAGTCATAGGGGGGACAGGGTTACAGACTGAAGCTTTCTTT. Its translation: CASSQVIGGTGLQTEAFF. The rearrangement uses TRBV4-1 and TRBJ1-1, with 9 bases identical to TRBD1. Germline loops: CDR1 MGHRA, CDR2 YSYEKL. V was pared by 1 base and J by 5 bases, with 14 bases of the junction left unmatched. The CDR3 spans 18 residues.

The V call is TRBV6-6, the J call TRBJ2-1; no clear D. The CDR3 is 15 residues long. Germline-derived CDR1 and CDR2 are MNHNY and SVGAGI (reference sequence). The V gene lost 7 bases and the J gene lost 0 bases, with 13 bases spanning the gap. The CDR3 loop is CASTLRATSYNEQFF. The CDR3 nucleotides read TGTGCCAGCACTCTAAGGGCGACCTCCTACAATGAGCAGTTCTTC.

This clone was counted between two and nine times. The chain combines TRBV7-9 with TRBJ2-1, with no clear D. Germline-derived CDR1 and CDR2 are SEHNR and FQNEAQ (reference sequence). V was shortened by 0 bases and J by 3 bases, with 9 bases between the two germline ends. The CDR3 runs to 15 residues. The DNA of the CDR3 is TGTGCCAGCAGCTTAGCGGGCCCCGACTACAATGAGCAGTTCTTC. Amino acid sequence: CASSLAGPDYNEQFF.

This clone occurred a few times. This rearrangement joins TRBV6-1 to TRBJ2-2; D not certain. With 7 bases removed from V and 0 bases from J, the gap between germline ends came to 9 bases. Germline V gene sequence: CDR1 MNHNS, CDR2 SASEGT. The CDR3 is 14 amino acids. In DNA form, the CDR3 reads TGTGCCAGCAATAGGGCAGCGAACACCGGGGAGCTGTTTTTT. This encodes CASNRAANTGELFF.

In its sample, this clone was seen a few times. The chain recombines TRBV7-8 with TRBJ1-1; D perhaps matches TRBD1 (5 bases). The CDR3 consists of 13 residues. V was cut by 5 bases and J by 1 base, with 8 bases left in between. CDR1 is SGHVS and CDR2 is FQNEAQ in the germline V gene. CDR3 sequence (DNA): TGTGCCAGCAGCCAGGGAGGGAACACTGAAGCTTTCTTT. Translated, it gives CASSQGGNTEAFF.

Only a few counts were recorded for this clone. V usage is TRBV5-1 and J usage is TRBJ2-7; tentatively, D is TRBD1 (7 bases). The germline V gene has CDR1 SGHRS and CDR2 YFSETQ. Trimming removed 5 bases at V and 2 bases at J, with 26 bases between. This CDR3 spans 18 amino acids. The CDR3 reads CASRPRQGLEGPTYEQYF. For the CDR3, the DNA is TGCGCCAGCAGACCCCGACAGGGACTCGAAGGCCCCACCTACGAGCAGTACTTC.

The chain uses TRBV4-1 and TRBJ2-3; 9 nucleotides agree with TRBD2. Germline CDR1 MGHRA, CDR2 YSYEKL. V dropped 0 bases and J dropped 0; count of bases not matched to a gene: 10. CDR3 size: 19 residues. The CDR3 is CASSQEGASGASSTDTQYF. In DNA, the CDR3 is TGCGCCAGCAGCCAAGAAGGTGCTAGCGGGGCTAGCAGCACAGATACGCAGTATTTT.

J is TRBJ1-1 and V is TRBV6-6; 7 bases fit TRBD1. The CDR3 totals 14 residues. V gave up 6 bases and J gave up 2 bases; unmatched junction bases: 6. CDR1 and CDR2 (germline): MNHNY, SVGAGI (reference sequence). CDR3 residues: CASSSGTANTEAFF. DNA of the CDR3: TGTGCCAGCAGCTCCGGGACAGCTAACACTGAAGCTTTCTTT.

This clone was seen a few times. The chain couples TRBV6-5 to TRBJ2-7, with TRBD1 identical over 9 bases. The V gene's germline CDR1 is MNHEY and CDR2 SVGAGI. V lost 2 bases to trimming and J lost 2 bases; unmatched junction nucleotides: 4. The CDR3 spans 15 residues. The CDR3 reads CASSYGWTGAYEQYF. For the CDR3, the DNA is TGTGCCAGCAGTTACGGTTGGACAGGGGCCTACGAGCAGTACTTC.

The chain links TRBV9 to TRBJ2-3, with TRBD2 matching over 8 bases. From germline, CDR1 is SGDLS and CDR2 YYNGEE. This CDR3 is built from 18 residues. V lost 0 bases and J lost 4; bases outside the gene matches: 13. CDR3 sequence: CASSVAPGGGQVADTQYF. CDR3 coding DNA: TGTGCCAGCAGCGTAGCACCCGGCGGGGGGCAAGTGGCAGATACGCAGTATTTT.

With regard to this clone: An end of the junction differs from the germline gene, which may be a read error. The sample has other DNA sequences that encode this CDR3 too. J is TRBJ1-3 and V is TRBV6-5; 7 bases agree with TRBD1. Germline V gene lookup returns CDR1 MNHEY and CDR2 SVGAGI. The CDR3 length is 15 residues. DNA for the CDR3: TGTGCCAGCAGTTCCTACAGGGGTACTGGAAACACTATATATTTT. Amino acids: CASSSYRGTGNTIYF.

About this clone itself: In the same sample, other DNA sequences code for this CDR3. The V call is TRBV7-8, the J call TRBJ2-2; D might be TRBD2 (5 bases). CDR1 SGHVS and CDR2 FQNEAQ come from the germline V gene. The CDR3 length is 14 residues. The ends were cut back, 2 bases at V and 1 base at J, with 5 bases in the middle. The CDR3 bases are TGTGCCAGCAGCTTACGGGGGAACACCGGGGAGCTGTTTTTT. This codes for CASSLRGNTGELFF.

This clone has more than one count but fewer than ten. The rearrangement links TRBV30 to TRBJ2-5; 8 bases fit TRBD2. CDR1 is GTSNPN and CDR2 is SVGIG in the germline V gene (reference sequence). The CDR3 is made up of 15 amino acids. V lost 4 bases, J lost 3 bases, and 10 bases stayed unmatched. CDR3 sequence (DNA): TGTGCCTGGAATCGGGGGGGCCGTGCAGAAGAGACCCAGTACTTC. This encodes CAWNRGGRAEETQYF.

The J gene is TRBJ1-6, the V gene TRBV7-8; D possibly corresponds to TRBD1 (5 bases). V was pared by 3 bases and J by 5 bases, with 14 bases between. The CDR3 is 16 amino acids. Germline CDR1 and CDR2: SGHVS and FQNEAQ. Here the CDR3 DNA reads TGTGCCAGCAGCTTGACAGTAACCTACGATAATTCACCCCTCCACTTT. It specifies CASSLTVTYDNSPLHF.

The rearrangement joins TRBV5-1 to TRBJ1-3, with D unresolved. Trimming pared 0 bases from V and 1 base from J, leaving 8 bases between. CDR1 SGHRS and CDR2 YFSETQ come from the germline V gene. This CDR3 is 15 amino acids long. The DNA of the CDR3 is TGCGCCAGCAGCTTGGAAGGGCAGTCTGGAAACACCATATATTTT. Its protein product is CASSLEGQSGNTIYF. The whole variable domain, filled in from reference TRBV5-1 and TRBJ1-3, reads KAGVTQTPRYLIKTRGQQVTLSCSPISGHRSVSWYQQTPGQGLQFLFEYFSETQRNKGNFPGRFSGRQFSNSRSEMNVSTLELGDSALYLCASSLEGQSGNTIYFGEGSWLTVV.

This rearrangement joins TRBV27 to TRBJ1-2, with 8 bases lining up with TRBD1. Germline V gives CDR1 MNHEY, CDR2 SMNVEV (reference sequence). J lost 1 base, V lost 2 bases, and 9 bases had no gene match. This CDR3 contains 17 residues. The CDR3 loop is CASSLQSGGRGNYGYTF. For the CDR3, the DNA is TGTGCCAGCAGTTTACAGTCAGGGGGCAGGGGTAACTATGGCTACACCTTC.

A few counts support this clone. V usage is TRBV19 and J usage is TRBJ2-7; D remains ambiguous. The CDR3 contains 14 residues. Germline lookup yields CDR1 LNHDA and CDR2 SQIVND (reference sequence). Trimming took 2 bases from V and 2 from J, leaving 10 bases between them. The CDR3 DNA reads TGTGCCAGTAGTATACAAGTCGGACCCTACGAGCAGTACTTC. Its translation is CASSIQVGPYEQYF.

V usage is TRBV7-2 and J usage is TRBJ1-6; D call uncertain. There are 16 residues in the CDR3. Germline V gene sequence: CDR1 SGHTA, CDR2 FQGNSA. Trimming shortened V by 1 base and J by 6 bases, and 13 bases separated the two germline ends. Here the CDR3 DNA reads TGTGCCAGCAGCTTAGGAGGTCGGGTGGGTAATTCACCCCTCCACTTT. It codes for CASSLGGRVGNSPLHF.

This chain connects TRBV5-1 to TRBJ2-7; 11 bases are shared with TRBD2. The germline V gene has CDR1 SGHRS and CDR2 YFSETQ. Unmatched junction bases numbered 3, after V lost 2 bases and J lost 5 bases. The CDR3 extends over 14 amino acids. In DNA, the CDR3 is TGCGCCAGCAGCTTAGTAGCGGGAGGGGACGAGCAGTACTTC. It encodes CASSLVAGGDEQYF. The full variable domain, rest sourced from reference TRBV5-1 and TRBJ2-7, is KAGVTQTPRYLIKTRGQQVTLSCSPISGHRSVSWYQQTPGQGLQFLFEYFSETQRNKGNFPGRFSGRQFSNSRSEMNVSTLELGDSALYLCASSLVAGGDEQYFGPGTRLTVT.